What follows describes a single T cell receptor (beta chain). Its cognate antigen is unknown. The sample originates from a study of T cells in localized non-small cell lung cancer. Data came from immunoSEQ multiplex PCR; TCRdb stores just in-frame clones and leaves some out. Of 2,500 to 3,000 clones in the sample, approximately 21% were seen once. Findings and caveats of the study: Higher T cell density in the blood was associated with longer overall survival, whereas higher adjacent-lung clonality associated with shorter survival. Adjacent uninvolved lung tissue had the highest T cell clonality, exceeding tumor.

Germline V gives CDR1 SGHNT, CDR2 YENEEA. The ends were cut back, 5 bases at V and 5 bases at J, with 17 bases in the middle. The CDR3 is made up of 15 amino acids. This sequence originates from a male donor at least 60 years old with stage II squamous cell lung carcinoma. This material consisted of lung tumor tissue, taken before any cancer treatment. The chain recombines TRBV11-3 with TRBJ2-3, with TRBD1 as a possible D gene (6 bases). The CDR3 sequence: CASSPGQFLGDTQYF. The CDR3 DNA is TGTGCCAGCAGCCCTGGACAGTTCTTGGGAGATACGCAGTATTTT. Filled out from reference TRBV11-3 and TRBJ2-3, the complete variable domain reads EAGVVQSPRYKIIEKKQPVAFWCNPISGHNTLYWYLQNLGQGPELLIRYENEEAVDDSQLPKDRFSAERLKGVDSTLKIQPAELGDSAVYLCASSPGQFLGDTQYFGPGTRLTVL.